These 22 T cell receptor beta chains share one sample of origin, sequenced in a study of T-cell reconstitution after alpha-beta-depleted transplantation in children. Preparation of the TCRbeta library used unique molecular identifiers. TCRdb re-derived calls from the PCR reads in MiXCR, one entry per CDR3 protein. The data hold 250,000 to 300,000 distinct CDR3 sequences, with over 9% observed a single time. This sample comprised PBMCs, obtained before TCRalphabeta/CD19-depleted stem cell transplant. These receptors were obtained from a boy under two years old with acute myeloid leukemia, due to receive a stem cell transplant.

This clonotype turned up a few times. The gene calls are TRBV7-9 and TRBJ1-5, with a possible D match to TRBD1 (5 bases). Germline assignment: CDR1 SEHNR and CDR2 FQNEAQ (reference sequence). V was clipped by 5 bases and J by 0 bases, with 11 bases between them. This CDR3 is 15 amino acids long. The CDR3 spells CASSRGDFSNQPQHF. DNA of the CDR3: TGTGCCAGCAGCCGGGGGGATTTTAGCAATCAGCCCCAGCATTTT. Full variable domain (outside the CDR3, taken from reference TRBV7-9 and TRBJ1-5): DTGVSQNPRHKITKRGQNVTFRCDPISEHNRLYWYRQTLGQGPEFLTYFQNEAQLEKSRLLSDRFSAERPKGSFSTLEIQRTEQGDSAMYLCASSRGDFSNQPQHFGDGTRLSIL.

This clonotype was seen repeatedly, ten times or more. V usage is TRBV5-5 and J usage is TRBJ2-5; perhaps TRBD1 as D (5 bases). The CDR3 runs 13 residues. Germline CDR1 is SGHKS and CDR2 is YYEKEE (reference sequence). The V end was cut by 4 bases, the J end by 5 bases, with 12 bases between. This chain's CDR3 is CASSRGQRETQYF. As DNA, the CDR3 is TGTGCCAGCAGCCGCGGACAACGGGAGACCCAGTACTTC.

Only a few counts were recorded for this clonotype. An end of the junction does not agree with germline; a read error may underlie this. CDR3 bases: TGTTCCAGCTCACCACAGGGATCAGGCGAAAAACTGTTTTTT. Encoded protein: CSSSPQGSGEKLFF. V gene TRBV18 combines with J gene TRBJ1-4; possible D gene TRBD1, 6 bases. In germline, CDR1 is KGHSH, CDR2 LQKENI. The length of the CDR3 is 14 residues.

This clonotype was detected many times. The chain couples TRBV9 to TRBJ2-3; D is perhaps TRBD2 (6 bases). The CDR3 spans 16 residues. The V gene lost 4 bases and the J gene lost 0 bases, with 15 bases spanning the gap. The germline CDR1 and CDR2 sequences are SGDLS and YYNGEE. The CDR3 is CASSLGWGVSTDTQYF. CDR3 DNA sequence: TGTGCCAGCAGCTTGGGATGGGGGGTAAGCACAGATACGCAGTATTTT.

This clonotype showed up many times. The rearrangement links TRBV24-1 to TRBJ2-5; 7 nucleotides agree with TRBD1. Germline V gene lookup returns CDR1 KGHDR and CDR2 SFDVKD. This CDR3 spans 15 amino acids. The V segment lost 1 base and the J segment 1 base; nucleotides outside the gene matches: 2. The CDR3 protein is CATSDLRDSQETQYF. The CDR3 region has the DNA TGTGCCACCAGTGATTTAAGGGACAGCCAAGAGACCCAGTACTTC.

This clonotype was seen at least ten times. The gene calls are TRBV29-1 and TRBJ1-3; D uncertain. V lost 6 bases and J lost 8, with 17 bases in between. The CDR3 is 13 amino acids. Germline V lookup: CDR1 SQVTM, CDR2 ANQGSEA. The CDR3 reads CSVADLASDTIYF. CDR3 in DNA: TGCAGCGTCGCCGACCTAGCTAGCGACACCATATATTTT.

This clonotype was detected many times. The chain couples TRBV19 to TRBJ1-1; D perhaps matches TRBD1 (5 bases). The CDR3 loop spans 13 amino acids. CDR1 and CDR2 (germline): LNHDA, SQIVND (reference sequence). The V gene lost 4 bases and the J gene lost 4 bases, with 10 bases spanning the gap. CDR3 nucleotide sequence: TGTGCCAGTAGTACAGACAGAGGCACTGAAGCTTTCTTT. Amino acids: CASSTDRGTEAFF.

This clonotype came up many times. In nucleotides, the CDR3 is TGCAGTGCTAAGGAGGTAGGGTACGAGCAGTACTTC. The encoded protein is CSAKEVGYEQYF. The chain is built from TRBV20-1 and TRBJ2-7; a possible D gene is TRBD2 (5 bases). CDR3 length: 12 amino acids. Deletions cut 4 bases from V and 4 bases from J, with 11 bases between. Germline V CDR1 and CDR2: DFQATT, SNEGSKA (reference sequence).

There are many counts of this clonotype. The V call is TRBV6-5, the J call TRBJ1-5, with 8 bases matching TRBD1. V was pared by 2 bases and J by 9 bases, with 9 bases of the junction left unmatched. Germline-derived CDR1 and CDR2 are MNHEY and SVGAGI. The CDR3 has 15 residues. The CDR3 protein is CASSYVQGVPGPQHF. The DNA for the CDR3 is TGTGCCAGCAGTTACGTACAGGGGGTACCGGGGCCCCAGCATTTT.

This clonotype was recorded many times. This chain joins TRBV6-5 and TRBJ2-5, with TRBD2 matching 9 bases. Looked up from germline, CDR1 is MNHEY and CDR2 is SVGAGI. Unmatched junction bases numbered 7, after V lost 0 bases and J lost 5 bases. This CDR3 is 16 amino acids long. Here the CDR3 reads CASSYSGGRALETQYF. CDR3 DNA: TGTGCCAGCAGTTACTCGGGCGGGAGGGCCCTGGAGACCCAGTACTTC.

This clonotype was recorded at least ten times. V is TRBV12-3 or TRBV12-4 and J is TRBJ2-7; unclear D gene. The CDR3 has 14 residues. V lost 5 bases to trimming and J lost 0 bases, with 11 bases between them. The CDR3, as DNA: TGTGCCAGCAGTAGGCGGCCAGTCTCCTACGAGCAGTACTTC. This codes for CASSRRPVSYEQYF.

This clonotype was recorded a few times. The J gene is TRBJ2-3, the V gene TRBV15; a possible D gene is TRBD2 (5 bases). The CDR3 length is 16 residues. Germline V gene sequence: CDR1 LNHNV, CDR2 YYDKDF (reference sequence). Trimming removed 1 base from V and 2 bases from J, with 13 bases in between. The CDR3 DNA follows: TGTGCCACCAGCAGAGGCTTCGGGAATAACACAGATACGCAGTATTTT. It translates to CATSRGFGNNTDTQYF. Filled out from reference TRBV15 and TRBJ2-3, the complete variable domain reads DAMVIQNPRYQVTQFGKPVTLSCSQTLNHNVMYWYQQKSSQAPKLLFHYYDKDFNNEADTPDNFQSRRPNTSFCFLDIRSPGLGDTAMYLCATSRGFGNNTDTQYFGPGTRLTVL.

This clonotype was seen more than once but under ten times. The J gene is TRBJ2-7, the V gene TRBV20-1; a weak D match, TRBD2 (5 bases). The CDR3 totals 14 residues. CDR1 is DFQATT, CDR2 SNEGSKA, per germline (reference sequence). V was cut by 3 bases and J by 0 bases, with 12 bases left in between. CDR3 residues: CSARAGVVSYEQYF. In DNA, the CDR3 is TGCAGTGCTAGGGCCGGGGTGGTCTCCTACGAGCAGTACTTC.

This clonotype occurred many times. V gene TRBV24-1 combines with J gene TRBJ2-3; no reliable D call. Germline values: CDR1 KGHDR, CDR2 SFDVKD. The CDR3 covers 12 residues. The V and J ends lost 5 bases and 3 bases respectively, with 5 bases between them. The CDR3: CATSGRTDTQYF. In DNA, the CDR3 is TGTGCCACCAGTGGCCGGACAGATACGCAGTATTTT.

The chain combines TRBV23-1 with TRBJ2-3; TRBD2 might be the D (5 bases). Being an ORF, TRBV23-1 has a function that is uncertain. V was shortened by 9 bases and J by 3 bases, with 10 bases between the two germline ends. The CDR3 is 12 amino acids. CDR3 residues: CARWTYTDTQYF. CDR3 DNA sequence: TGCGCCAGATGGACTTATACAGATACGCAGTATTTT.

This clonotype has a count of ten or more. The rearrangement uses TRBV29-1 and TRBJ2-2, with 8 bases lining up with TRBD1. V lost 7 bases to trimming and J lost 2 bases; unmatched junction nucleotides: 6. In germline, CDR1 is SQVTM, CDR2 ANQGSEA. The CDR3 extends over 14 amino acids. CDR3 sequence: CSALTGVNTGELFF. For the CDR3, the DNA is TGCAGCGCCCTGACAGGGGTCAACACCGGGGAGCTGTTTTTT.

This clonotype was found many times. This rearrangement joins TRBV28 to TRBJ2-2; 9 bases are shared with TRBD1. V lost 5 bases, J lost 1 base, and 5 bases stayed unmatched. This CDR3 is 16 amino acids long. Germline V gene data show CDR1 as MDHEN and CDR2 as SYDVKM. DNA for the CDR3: TGTGCCAGCAGTGTCCCGGGACAGGGGAACACCGGGGAGCTGTTTTTT. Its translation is CASSVPGQGNTGELFF. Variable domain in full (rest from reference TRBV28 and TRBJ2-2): DVKVTQSSRYLVKRTGEKVFLECVQDMDHENMFWYRQDPGLGLRLIYFSYDVKMKEKGDIPEGYSVSREKKERFSLILESASTNQTSMYLCASSVPGQGNTGELFFGEGSRLTVL.

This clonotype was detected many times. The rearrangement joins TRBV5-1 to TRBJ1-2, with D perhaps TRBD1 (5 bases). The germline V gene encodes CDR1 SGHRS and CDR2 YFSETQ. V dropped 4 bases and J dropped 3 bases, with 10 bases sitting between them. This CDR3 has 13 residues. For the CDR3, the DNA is TGCGCCAGCAGCCACGGACAAGACTATGGCTACACCTTC. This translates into CASSHGQDYGYTF. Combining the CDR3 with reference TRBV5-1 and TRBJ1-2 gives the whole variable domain KAGVTQTPRYLIKTRGQQVTLSCSPISGHRSVSWYQQTPGQGLQFLFEYFSETQRNKGNFPGRFSGRQFSNSRSEMNVSTLELGDSALYLCASSHGQDYGYTFGSGTRLTVV.

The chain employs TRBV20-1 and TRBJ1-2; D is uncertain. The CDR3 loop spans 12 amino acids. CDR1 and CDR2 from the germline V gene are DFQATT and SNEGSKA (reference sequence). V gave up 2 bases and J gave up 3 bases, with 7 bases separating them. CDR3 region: CSARYGDYGYTF. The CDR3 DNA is TGCAGTGCTAGATACGGGGACTATGGCTACACCTTC.

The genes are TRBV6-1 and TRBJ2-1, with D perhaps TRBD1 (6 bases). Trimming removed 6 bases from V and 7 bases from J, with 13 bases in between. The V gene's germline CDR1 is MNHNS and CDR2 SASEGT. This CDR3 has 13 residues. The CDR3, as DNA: TGTGCCAGCAGGAACCAACAGGGTAATGAGCAGTTCTTC. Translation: CASRNQQGNEQFF.

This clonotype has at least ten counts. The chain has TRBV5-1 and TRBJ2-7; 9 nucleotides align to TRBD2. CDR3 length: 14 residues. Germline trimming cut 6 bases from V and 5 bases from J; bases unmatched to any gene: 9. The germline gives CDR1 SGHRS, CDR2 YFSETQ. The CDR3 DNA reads TGCGCCAGCAACGCTATAGCGGGAGATGACGAGCAGTACTTC. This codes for CASNAIAGDDEQYF.

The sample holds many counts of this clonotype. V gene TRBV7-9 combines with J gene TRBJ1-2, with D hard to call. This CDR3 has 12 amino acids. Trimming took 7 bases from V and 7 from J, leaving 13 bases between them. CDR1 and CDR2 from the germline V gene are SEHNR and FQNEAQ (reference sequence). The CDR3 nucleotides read TGTGCCAGCACCCTACTGAAGCTTGGCTACACCTTC. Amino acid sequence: CASTLLKLGYTF. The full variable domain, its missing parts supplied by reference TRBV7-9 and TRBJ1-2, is DTGVSQNPRHKITKRGQNVTFRCDPISEHNRLYWYRQTLGQGPEFLTYFQNEAQLEKSRLLSDRFSAERPKGSFSTLEIQRTEQGDSAMYLCASTLLKLGYTFGSGTRLTVV.